The next 2 T cell receptor beta chains were all read from a single sample in a study of T cell responses to AZD1222 COVID-19 vaccine. TCRdb's table, derived via immunoSEQ multiplex PCR, lists solely in-frame clones and lacks some. The sample records tens of thousands of clones, roughly 86% being singletons. The sequences come from peripheral blood, collected on day 0 of AZD1222 vaccination. The receptor source for this set is an adult in good health.

The CDR3 DNA reads as TGTGCCAGCAGCTTAGAGGGACAGGGGTACAATCAGCCCCAGCATTTT. Its translation: CASSLEGQGYNQPQHF. J is TRBJ1-5 and V is TRBV7-8; TRBD1 aligns across 10 bases. This CDR3 contains 16 residues. J gave up 3 bases and V 1 base, and 3 bases lay outside the gene matches. Germline V gene lookup returns CDR1 SGHVS and CDR2 FQNEAQ.

This clone came up once. CDR3 DNA: TGTGCCAGCAGCTTGGGCACTCCCTCCTACGAGCAGTACTTC. Residues: CASSLGTPSYEQYF. The chain joins TRBV5-4 to TRBJ2-7; D not resolved. Trimming removed 0 bases from V and 0 bases from J, with 7 bases in between. Germline assignment: CDR1 SGHNT and CDR2 YYREEE (reference sequence). The CDR3 runs to 14 residues.